The T cell receptor (beta chain) under discussion was sequenced for a study of T cell repertoires in cytomegalovirus infection. Study context: An indication of both CMV infection and matching HLA type came from public TCR beta signatures. Study results and caveats: Summed public TCR beta family frequency identified CMV carriers bearing the relevant HLA. CMV-specific HLA-C-restricted TCR beta clonotypes dominated the ex vivo response.

On this clonotype itself: Its antigen is unidentified.

Trimming took off 6 bases at V and 7 bases at J, with 12 bases between the two ends. Germline lookup yields CDR1 SNHLY and CDR2 FYNNEI. The CDR3 spans 13 residues. In TCRdb, the reads were re-called with MiXCR into one record per CDR3 protein. The data show roughly 700,000 distinct CDR3 sequences, about 30% seen once. The specimen was cultured PBMCs, collected from culture after CMV antigen stimulation. V usage is TRBV2 and J usage is TRBJ1-4; D perhaps matches TRBD1 (5 bases). This receptor was identified in a human donor in good health (CMV status not recorded). Some clones in this sample may be carry-over from other donors' samples. The CDR3 DNA is TGTGCCAGCAGGGCCAGGGTTGGTGAAAAACTGTTTTTT. Amino acids: CASRARVGEKLFF.